These 19 T cell receptor beta chains were all obtained from the same sample, sequenced in a study of blood T cells in healthy people across ages. Next came a second PCR, run for about 7 to 11 cycles, which used a sample-barcoded 5' primer along with a J-beta primer mix. TCRdb reprocessed the 5' RACE reads with MiXCR, giving one entry per CDR3 protein. The sample has about 780,000 distinct CDR3 sequences; around 50% are singletons. The sequenced sample was blood. Receptors were obtained from a man at least 80 years old in good health.

The CDR3 region has the DNA TGTGCCAGCAACCCAAGACCACCTATAGCGGGAGGGCCCTACGAGCAGTACTTC. This translates into CASNPRPPIAGGPYEQYF. The V and J genes are TRBV7-2 and TRBJ2-5; 11 nucleotides line up with TRBD2. The J call is doubtful: the DNA matches TRBJ2-7 better. The CDR3 has 18 amino acids. Germline CDR1 and CDR2: SGHTA and FQGNSA.

Details on this clonotype: An end of the junction does not agree with germline; a read error may underlie this. V is TRBV24-1 and J is TRBJ2-3, with 8 bases identical to TRBD1. CDR1 is KGHDR and CDR2 is SFDVKD in the germline V gene. The CDR3 has 15 amino acids. The CDR3 sequence is CGTSTGTGPTDTQYF. The CDR3 DNA follows: TGTGGCACCAGTACCGGGACAGGACCCACAGATACGCAGTATTTT.

V is TRBV20-1 and J is TRBJ2-1; 9 positions agree with TRBD2. The germline gives CDR1 DFQATT, CDR2 SNEGSKA (reference sequence). CDR3 length: 15 residues. V trimming: 0 bases; J trimming: 8 bases; junction bases outside the gene matches: 8. The chain's CDR3 is CSARDGAGGIHEQFF. CDR3 sequence (DNA): TGCAGTGCTAGAGATGGGGCGGGAGGGATCCATGAGCAGTTCTTC.

V is TRBV6-6 and J is TRBJ2-1; unclear D gene. CDR3 length: 14 amino acids. V dropped 2 bases and J dropped 10 bases, with 15 bases sitting between them. Germline assignment: CDR1 MNHNY and CDR2 SVGAGI (reference sequence). The CDR3 sequence: CASSYVPNYYEQFF. CDR3 bases: TGTGCCAGCAGTTACGTGCCCAATTACTACGAGCAGTTCTTC.

The chain combines TRBV5-1 with TRBJ2-3; the D is unclear. The CDR3 has 16 amino acids. Germline V gene sequence: CDR1 SGHRS, CDR2 YFSETQ. V lost 0 bases, J lost 2 bases, and 13 bases lay in between. Written as DNA, the CDR3 is TGCGCCAGCAGCTTGGTTACAGAGACGCTCACAGATACGCAGTATTTT. Translated: CASSLVTETLTDTQYF.

This clonotype has more than one count but fewer than ten. CDR3 DNA: TGCGCCAGCAGCCAACGTAGCGGGAGGCCCACAGATACGCAGTATTTT. Translated, it gives CASSQRSGRPTDTQYF. The chain combines TRBV5-1 with TRBJ2-3; TRBD2 matches 10 bases. CDR1 is SGHRS, CDR2 YFSETQ, per germline. CDR3 length equals 16 residues. The junction had 7 bases not matched to a gene; V was cut back by 4 bases and J by 2 bases. The whole variable domain, filled in from reference TRBV5-1 and TRBJ2-3, reads KAGVTQTPRYLIKTRGQQVTLSCSPISGHRSVSWYQQTPGQGLQFLFEYFSETQRNKGNFPGRFSGRQFSNSRSEMNVSTLELGDSALYLCASSQRSGRPTDTQYFGPGTRLTVL.

CDR3 DNA sequence: TGCGCCAGCAGCCCGGACCTTAGCGGGAGTAGATCCTACAATAAGCAGTACTTC. Translated, it gives CASSPDLSGSRSYNKQYF. The chain combines TRBV5-1 with TRBJ2-5; 9 bases are shared with TRBD2. With 4 bases clipped from V and 11 bases from J, the junction kept 24 bases outside the gene matches. Germline V gene data show CDR1 as SGHRS and CDR2 as YFSETQ. CDR3 size: 18 residues.

The chain carries TRBV20-1 and TRBJ2-1; the D gene is possibly TRBD2 (5 bases). The V gene lost 6 bases and the J gene lost 6 bases, with 30 bases spanning the gap. CDR1 and CDR2 from the germline V gene are DFQATT and SNEGSKA (reference sequence). The CDR3 extends over 18 amino acids. DNA of the CDR3: TGCAGTGCGAGCACGGCTGGGCGCGGAGGTACCGTTTTCAATGAGCAGTTCTTC. This codes for CSASTAGRGGTVFNEQFF.

The chain is built from TRBV7-9 and TRBJ2-7; no reliable D call. The V end was cut by 4 bases, the J end by 3 bases, with 13 bases between. Germline CDR1 reads SEHNR; CDR2 reads FQNEAQ (reference sequence). The CDR3 contains 14 residues. The CDR3 sequence: CASSSWTEDYEQYF. CDR3 in DNA: TGTGCCAGCAGCTCATGGACGGAAGACTACGAGCAGTACTTC.

This chain links TRBV6-5 with TRBJ2-7; a weak D match, TRBD1 (5 bases). Germline loops: CDR1 MNHEY, CDR2 SVGAGI. CDR3 length: 14 residues. V was pared by 3 bases and J by 3 bases, with 12 bases between. The CDR3 nucleotides are TGTGCCAGCAGTTATTCAGGGTGGGGCTACGAGCAGTACTTC. It specifies CASSYSGWGYEQYF.

The gene calls are TRBV28 and TRBJ1-5, with a possible D match to TRBD1 (6 bases). CDR3 length equals 15 residues. The V end was cut by 3 bases, the J end by 0 bases, with 9 bases between. The V gene's germline CDR1 is MDHEN and CDR2 SYDVKM. CDR3 sequence reads: CASSFQGYSNQPQHF. The DNA for the CDR3 is TGTGCCAGCAGTTTTCAGGGGTATAGCAATCAGCCCCAGCATTTT.

A few counts support this clonotype. The chain has TRBV7-2 and TRBJ2-3; no firm D call. Germline CDR1 reads SGHTA; CDR2 reads FQGNSA. CDR3 size: 16 residues. Trimming left V 4 bases short and J 6 bases short, with 20 bases between. CDR3 sequence: CASSSNVLDFLDTQYF. The CDR3 DNA is TGTGCCAGCAGCTCCAATGTCCTAGACTTCCTGGATACGCAGTATTTT.

The chain combines TRBV9 with TRBJ2-7, with TRBD2 matching over 10 bases. The CDR3 has 18 residues. Looked up from germline, CDR1 is SGDLS and CDR2 is YYNGEE. Trimming took 2 bases from V and 5 from J; bases not matched to a gene: 16. Written as DNA, the CDR3 is TGTGCCAGCAGCGTCGGCTTCGGTAGCGGGGGGCTTGGGGACGAGCAGTACTTC. Encoded protein: CASSVGFGSGGLGDEQYF.

The chain employs TRBV28 and TRBJ2-5, with D perhaps matching TRBD2 (6 bases). V lost 6 bases and J lost 4, with 18 bases in between. Germline loops: CDR1 MDHEN, CDR2 SYDVKM. The CDR3 totals 15 residues. In DNA form, the CDR3 reads TGTGCCAGCAGCTCACCGGGACTCCGGCGAGAGACCCAGTACTTC. This gives the protein CASSSPGLRRETQYF.

The J gene is TRBJ2-7, the V gene TRBV20-1; 7 bases agree with TRBD2. The ends lost 0 bases at V and 2 bases at J; junction bases unmatched: 7. The CDR3 runs to 15 residues. Per the germline V gene, CDR1 is DFQATT and CDR2 is SNEGSKA (reference sequence). The CDR3 DNA reads TGCAGTGCTAGAGATAAGGCGGGAGAGGCCTACGAGCAGTACTTC. Protein: CSARDKAGEAYEQYF.

On this clonotype itself: A single base separates this from a much larger clone, so it may be a read error. The chain recombines TRBV24-1 with TRBJ2-1; TRBD2 aligns across 8 bases. The V gene's germline CDR1 is KGHDR and CDR2 SFDVKD. V shed 1 base, J shed 13 bases, and the junction held 11 bases outside the gene matches. The CDR3 is 15 residues long. CDR3 DNA sequence: TGTGCCACCAGTGATTTACTAGCGGAAGACGAGACCCAGTTCTTC. Translated, it gives CATSDLLAEDETQFF.

This clonotype was found a few times. The chain uses TRBV20-1 and TRBJ1-5, with a weak D call TRBD1 (5 bases). Per the germline V gene, CDR1 is DFQATT and CDR2 is SNEGSKA (reference sequence). The CDR3 spans 19 residues. Deletions cut 1 base from V and 0 bases from J, with 22 bases between. CDR3 sequence (DNA): TGCAGTGCTAGAGCCCTGTCCGCGACAGCGCTAAATAGCAATCAGCCCCAGCATTTT. The encoded protein is CSARALSATALNSNQPQHF.

The chain couples TRBV28 to TRBJ2-7; D not resolved. V lost 9 bases, J lost 4 bases, and 16 bases lay in between. Germline-derived CDR1 and CDR2 are MDHEN and SYDVKM. The CDR3 runs 13 residues. CDR3 residues: CASIKALPYEQYF. The DNA of the CDR3 is TGTGCCAGTATAAAGGCCCTACCGTACGAGCAGTACTTC.

The chain recombines TRBV28 with TRBJ2-7; 7 bases match TRBD2. Trimming cost V 2 bases and J 7 bases; bases outside gene matches: 8. The V gene's germline CDR1 is MDHEN and CDR2 SYDVKM. This CDR3 spans 14 amino acids. This chain's CDR3 is CASSLLADYNEQYF. CDR3 coding DNA: TGTGCCAGCAGTTTACTAGCGGACTACAATGAGCAGTACTTC.